This record looks at one TCR beta chain sequence and its context. The CDR3 contains 13 residues. From germline, CDR1 is SGHVS and CDR2 FQNEAQ. Deletions cut 4 bases from V and 7 bases from J, with 13 bases between. Time point meaning: blood at routine non-recurrence follow-up after resection. The study sequenced unsorted whole RNA from tumor, nontumor lung or frozen PBMC. A unique molecular identifier was carried by every single TCR cDNA molecule. TCRdb passed the 5' RACE reads through MiXCR, listing each CDR3 protein once. The sample lists 110,000 or so distinct CDR3 sequences; approximately 11% were seen once. The record originates from a study of spatial heterogeneity in lung cancer. In the study overall: PBMC samples from follow-up, where available, were sequenced a median of roughly two years after resection. Raw-read counts averaged over ten per unique TCR and UMI combination.

This specimen was PBMCs, taken at follow-up. The sequence was obtained from a female donor with early-stage non-small cell lung cancer. V usage is TRBV7-8 and J usage is TRBJ1-1; D uncertain. The CDR3 reads CASSWPLEDEAFF. CDR3 bases: TGTGCCAGCAGCTGGCCGCTGGAGGATGAAGCTTTCTTT.